This T cell receptor (beta chain) is drawn from a study of cytomegalovirus exposure and HLA in healthy donors. Study-wide findings and caveats: Most TCR sequences were uncommon, yet certain public TCRs appeared in many donors. Highly shared variants forming one cluster were likely a sequencing artifact. Several of the most significant clusters were apparently associated with common viral pathogens in a later analysis.

The length of the CDR3 is 15 residues. Trimming took 4 bases from V and 0 from J, leaving 13 bases between them. CDR1 SGHRS and CDR2 YFSETQ come from the germline V gene. The PCR had 60 Vbeta and 13 Jbeta primers. Sequencing used immunoSEQ multiplex PCR; TCRdb keeps in-frame clones, though not all of them. The sample records 170,000 or so clones, 60% to 85% being singletons. About this clone itself: Its antigen is unknown.

V is TRBV5-1 and J is TRBJ1-2; TRBD1 might be the D (5 bases). The origin of this receptor is a woman in her 30s in good health and CMV-seronegative. The specimen sequenced was PBMCs. For the CDR3, the DNA is TGCGCCAGCAGCCCGGGGGAACACGCTAACTATGGCTACACCTTC. Residues: CASSPGEHANYGYTF.